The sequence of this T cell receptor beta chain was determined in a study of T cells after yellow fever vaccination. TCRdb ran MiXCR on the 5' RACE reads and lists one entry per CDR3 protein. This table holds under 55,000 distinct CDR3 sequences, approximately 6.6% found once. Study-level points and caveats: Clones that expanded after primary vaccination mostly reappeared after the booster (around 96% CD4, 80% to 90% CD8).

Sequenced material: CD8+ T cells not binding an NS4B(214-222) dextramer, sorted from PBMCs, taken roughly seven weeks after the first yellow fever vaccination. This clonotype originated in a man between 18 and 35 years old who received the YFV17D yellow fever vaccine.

The CDR3, as DNA: TGTGCCAGCAGTCCAACAGGGGAGCGGCATGGCTACACCTTC. Translated: CASSPTGERHGYTF. The chain combines TRBV6-1 with TRBJ1-2; TRBD1 aligns across 7 bases. V was clipped by 5 bases and J by 6 bases; unmatched bases: 9. This CDR3 contains 14 residues. CDR1 is MNHNS and CDR2 is SASEGT in the germline V gene.